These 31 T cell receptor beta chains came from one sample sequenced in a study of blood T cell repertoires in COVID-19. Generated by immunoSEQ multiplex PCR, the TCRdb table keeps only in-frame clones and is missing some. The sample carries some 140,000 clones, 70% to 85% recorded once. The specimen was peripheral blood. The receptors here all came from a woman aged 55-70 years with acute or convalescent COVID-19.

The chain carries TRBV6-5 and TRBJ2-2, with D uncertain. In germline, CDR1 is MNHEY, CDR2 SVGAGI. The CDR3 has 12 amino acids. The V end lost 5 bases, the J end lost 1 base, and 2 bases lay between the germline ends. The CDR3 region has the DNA TGTGCCAGCAGTCAGAACACCGGGGAGCTGTTTTTT. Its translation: CASSQNTGELFF.

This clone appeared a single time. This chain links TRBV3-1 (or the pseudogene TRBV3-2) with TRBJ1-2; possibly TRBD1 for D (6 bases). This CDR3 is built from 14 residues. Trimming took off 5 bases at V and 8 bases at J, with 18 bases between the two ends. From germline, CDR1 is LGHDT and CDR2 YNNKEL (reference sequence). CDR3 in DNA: TGTGCCAGCAGCTATACAGGGTTGGTAGAAGGCTACACCTTC. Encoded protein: CASSYTGLVEGYTF.

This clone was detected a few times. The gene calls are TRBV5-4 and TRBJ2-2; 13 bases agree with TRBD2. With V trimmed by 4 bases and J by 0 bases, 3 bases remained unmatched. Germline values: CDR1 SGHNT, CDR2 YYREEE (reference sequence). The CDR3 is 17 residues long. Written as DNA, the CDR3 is TGTGCCAGCAGCCCGACTAGCGGGGGGTCGAACACCGGGGAGCTGTTTTTT. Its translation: CASSPTSGGSNTGELFF.

The CDR3 is CASSPPGAVEKLFF. DNA for the CDR3: TGTGCCAGCTCACCACCAGGGGCGGTGGAAAAACTGTTTTTT. The chain combines TRBV18 with TRBJ1-4; D perhaps matches TRBD1 (5 bases). This CDR3 is 14 amino acids long. Germline CDR1 and CDR2: KGHSH and LQKENI. V was pared by 0 bases and J by 8 bases, with 10 bases between.

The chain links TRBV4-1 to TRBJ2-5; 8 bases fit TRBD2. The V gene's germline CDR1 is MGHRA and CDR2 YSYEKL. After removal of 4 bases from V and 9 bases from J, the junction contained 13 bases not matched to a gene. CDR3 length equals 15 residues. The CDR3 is CASSLVGTSPWAQYF. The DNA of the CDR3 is TGCGCCAGCAGCCTGGTGGGGACTAGTCCTTGGGCCCAGTACTTC.

CDR3 nucleotide sequence: TGCAGCGTGCTAGGTACCCTCGGTTATGGCTACACCTTC. It specifies CSVLGTLGYGYTF. The gene calls are TRBV29-1 and TRBJ1-2; D unresolved. CDR1 and CDR2 from the germline V gene are SQVTM and ANQGSEA. Trimming pared 6 bases from V and 5 bases from J, leaving 16 bases between. CDR3 length: 13 residues.

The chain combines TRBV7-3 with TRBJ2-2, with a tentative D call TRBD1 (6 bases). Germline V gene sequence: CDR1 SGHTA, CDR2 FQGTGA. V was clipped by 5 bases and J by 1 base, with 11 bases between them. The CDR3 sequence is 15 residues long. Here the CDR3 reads CASSIGQRNTGELFF. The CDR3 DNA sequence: TGTGCCAGCAGCATAGGACAGAGGAACACCGGGGAGCTGTTTTTT. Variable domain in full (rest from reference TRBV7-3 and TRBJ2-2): GAGVSQTPSNKVTEKGKYVELRCDPISGHTALYWYRQSLGQGPEFLIYFQGTGAADDSGLPNDRFFAVRPEGSVSTLKIQRTERGDSAVYLCASSIGQRNTGELFFGEGSRLTVL.

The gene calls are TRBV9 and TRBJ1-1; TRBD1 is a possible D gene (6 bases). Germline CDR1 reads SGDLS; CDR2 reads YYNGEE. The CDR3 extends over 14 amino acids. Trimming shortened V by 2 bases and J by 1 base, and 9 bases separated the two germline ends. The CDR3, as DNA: TGTGCCAGCAGCGTGGGGGACACGAACACTGAAGCTTTCTTT. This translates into CASSVGDTNTEAFF.

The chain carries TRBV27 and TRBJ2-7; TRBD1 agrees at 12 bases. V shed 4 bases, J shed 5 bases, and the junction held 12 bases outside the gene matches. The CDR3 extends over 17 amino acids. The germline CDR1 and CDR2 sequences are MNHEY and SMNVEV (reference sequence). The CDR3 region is CASSSIRDRGRTNEQYF. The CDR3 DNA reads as TGTGCCAGCAGTTCCATCCGGGACAGGGGGCGCACCAACGAGCAGTACTTC.

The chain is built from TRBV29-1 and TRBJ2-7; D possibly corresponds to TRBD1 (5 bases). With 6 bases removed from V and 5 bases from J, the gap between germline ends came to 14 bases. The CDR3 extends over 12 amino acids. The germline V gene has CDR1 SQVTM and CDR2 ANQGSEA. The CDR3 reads CSVRRDPNEQYF. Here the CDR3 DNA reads TGCAGCGTGCGCAGGGATCCAAACGAGCAGTACTTC.

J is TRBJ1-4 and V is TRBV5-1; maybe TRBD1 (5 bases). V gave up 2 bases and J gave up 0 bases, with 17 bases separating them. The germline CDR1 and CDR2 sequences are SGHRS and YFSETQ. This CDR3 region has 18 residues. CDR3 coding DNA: TGCGCCAGCAGCTTTTCTCGGCAGGGATCAGCAACTAATGAAAAACTGTTTTTT. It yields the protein CASSFSRQGSATNEKLFF.

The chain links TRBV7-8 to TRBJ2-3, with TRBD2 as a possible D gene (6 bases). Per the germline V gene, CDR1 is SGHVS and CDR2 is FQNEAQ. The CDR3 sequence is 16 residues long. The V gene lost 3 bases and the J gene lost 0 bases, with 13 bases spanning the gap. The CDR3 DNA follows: TGTGCCAGCAGCTTTTGGCGGGAACAAAGCACAGATACGCAGTATTTT. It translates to CASSFWREQSTDTQYF.

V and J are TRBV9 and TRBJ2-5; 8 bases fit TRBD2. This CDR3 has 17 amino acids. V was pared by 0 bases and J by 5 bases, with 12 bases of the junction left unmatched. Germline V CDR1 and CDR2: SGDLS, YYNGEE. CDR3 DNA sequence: TGTGCCAGCAGCGTAGACCCCTCGGCGGGGGGAGCCGAGACCCAGTACTTC. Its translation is CASSVDPSAGGAETQYF.

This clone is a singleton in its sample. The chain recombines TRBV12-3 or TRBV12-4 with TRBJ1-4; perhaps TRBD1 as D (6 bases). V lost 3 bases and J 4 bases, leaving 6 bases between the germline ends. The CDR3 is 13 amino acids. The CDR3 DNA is TGTGCCAGCAGTTTCAGGGGTAATGAAAAACTGTTTTTT. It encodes CASSFRGNEKLFF.

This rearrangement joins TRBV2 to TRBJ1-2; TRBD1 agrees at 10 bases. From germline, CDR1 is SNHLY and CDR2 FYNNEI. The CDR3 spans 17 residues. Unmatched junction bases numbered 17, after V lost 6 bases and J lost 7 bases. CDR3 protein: CASRATRSGQGTSGYTF. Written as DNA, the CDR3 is TGTGCCAGCAGAGCTACCCGTTCGGGACAGGGGACATCTGGCTACACCTTC. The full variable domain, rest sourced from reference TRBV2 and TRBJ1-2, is EPEVTQTPSHQVTQMGQEVILRCVPISNHLYFYWYRQILGQKVEFLVSFYNNEISEKSEIFDDQFSVERPDGSNFTLKIRSTKLEDSAMYFCASRATRSGQGTSGYTFGSGTRLTVV.

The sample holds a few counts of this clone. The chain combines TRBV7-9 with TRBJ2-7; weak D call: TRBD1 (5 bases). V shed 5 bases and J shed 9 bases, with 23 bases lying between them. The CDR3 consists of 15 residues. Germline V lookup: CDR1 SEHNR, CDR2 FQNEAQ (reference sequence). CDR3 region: CASSLARVQGSAQYF. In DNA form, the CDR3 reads TGTGCCAGCAGCCTCGCCCGCGTTCAGGGATCGGCGCAGTACTTC.

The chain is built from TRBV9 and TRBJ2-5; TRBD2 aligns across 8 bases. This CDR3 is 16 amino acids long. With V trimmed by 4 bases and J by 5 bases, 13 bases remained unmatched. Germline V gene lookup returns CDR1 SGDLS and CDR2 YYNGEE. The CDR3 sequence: CASSRGGLGVWETQYF. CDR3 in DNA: TGTGCCAGCAGCCGCGGGGGGCTAGGGGTTTGGGAGACCCAGTACTTC.

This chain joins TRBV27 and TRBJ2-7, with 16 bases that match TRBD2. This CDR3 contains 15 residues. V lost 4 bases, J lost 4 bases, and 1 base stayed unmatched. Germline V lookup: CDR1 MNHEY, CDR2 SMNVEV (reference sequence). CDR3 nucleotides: TGTGCCAGCAGTTCGGGACTAGCGGGGGGGTACGAGCAGTACTTC. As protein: CASSSGLAGGYEQYF.

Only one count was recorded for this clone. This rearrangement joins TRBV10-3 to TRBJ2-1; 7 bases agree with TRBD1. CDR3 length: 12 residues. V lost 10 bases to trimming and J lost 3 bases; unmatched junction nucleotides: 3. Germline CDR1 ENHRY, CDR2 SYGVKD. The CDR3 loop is CATGQDYNEQFF. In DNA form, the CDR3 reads TGTGCCACCGGACAGGACTACAATGAGCAGTTCTTC.

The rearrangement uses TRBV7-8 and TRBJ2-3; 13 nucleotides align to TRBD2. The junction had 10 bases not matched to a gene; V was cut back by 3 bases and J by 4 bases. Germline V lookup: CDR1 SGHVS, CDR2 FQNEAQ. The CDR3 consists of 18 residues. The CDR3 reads CASSLSRLAGGVADTQYF. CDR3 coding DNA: TGTGCCAGCAGCTTGTCCAGACTAGCGGGGGGTGTGGCAGATACGCAGTATTTT.

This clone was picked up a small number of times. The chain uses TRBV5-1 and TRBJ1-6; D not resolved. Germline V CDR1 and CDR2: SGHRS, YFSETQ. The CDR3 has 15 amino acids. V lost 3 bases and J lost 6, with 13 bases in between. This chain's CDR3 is CASSSDGRSNSPLHF. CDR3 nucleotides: TGCGCCAGCAGCTCCGACGGGAGGAGTAATTCACCCCTCCACTTT.

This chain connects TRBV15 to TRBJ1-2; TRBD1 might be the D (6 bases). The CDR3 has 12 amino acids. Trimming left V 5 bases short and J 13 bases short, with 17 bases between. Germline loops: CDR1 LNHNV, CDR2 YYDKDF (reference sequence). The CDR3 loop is CATSLDSRYCTF. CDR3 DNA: TGTGCCACCAGCCTGGACAGTAGGTATTGCACCTTC. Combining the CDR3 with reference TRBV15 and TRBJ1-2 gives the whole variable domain DAMVIQNPRYQVTQFGKPVTLSCSQTLNHNVMYWYQQKSSQAPKLLFHYYDKDFNNEADTPDNFQSRRPNTSFCFLDIRSPGLGDTAMYLCATSLDSRYCTFGSGTRLTVV.

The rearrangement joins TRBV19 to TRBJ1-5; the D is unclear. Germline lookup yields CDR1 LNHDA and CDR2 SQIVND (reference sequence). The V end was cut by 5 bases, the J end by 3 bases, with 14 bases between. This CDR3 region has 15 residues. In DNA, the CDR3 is TGTGCCAGTAGTCCCCAGGCGTTTAACAATCAGCCCCAGCATTTT. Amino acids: CASSPQAFNNQPQHF.

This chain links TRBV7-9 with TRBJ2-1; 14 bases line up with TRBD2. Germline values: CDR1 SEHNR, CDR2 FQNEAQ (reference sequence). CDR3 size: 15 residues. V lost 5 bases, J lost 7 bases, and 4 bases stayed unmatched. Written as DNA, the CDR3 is TGTGCCAGCAGCAAGACTAGCGGGGGGGCGAATGAGCAGTTCTTC. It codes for CASSKTSGGANEQFF.

CDR3 protein: CASSPPGTSGGAGTYNEQFF. The CDR3 DNA is TGTGCCAGCAGCCCACCCGGGACTAGCGGGGGGGCGGGGACTTACAATGAGCAGTTCTTC. The chain links TRBV6-4 to TRBJ2-1; 16 bases fit TRBD2. The CDR3 contains 20 residues. J was trimmed by 4 bases and V by 6 bases; bases with no gene match: 15. The germline CDR1 and CDR2 sequences are MRHNA and SNTAGT.

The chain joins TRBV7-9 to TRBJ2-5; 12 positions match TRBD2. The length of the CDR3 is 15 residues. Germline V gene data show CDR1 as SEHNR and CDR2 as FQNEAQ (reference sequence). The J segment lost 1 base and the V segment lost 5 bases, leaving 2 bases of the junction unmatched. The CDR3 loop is CASSPGLAGQETQYF. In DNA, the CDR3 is TGTGCCAGCAGCCCGGGACTAGCGGGCCAAGAGACCCAGTACTTC. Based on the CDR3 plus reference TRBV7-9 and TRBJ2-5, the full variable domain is DTGVSQNPRHKITKRGQNVTFRCDPISEHNRLYWYRQTLGQGPEFLTYFQNEAQLEKSRLLSDRFSAERPKGSFSTLEIQRTEQGDSAMYLCASSPGLAGQETQYFGPGTRLLVL.

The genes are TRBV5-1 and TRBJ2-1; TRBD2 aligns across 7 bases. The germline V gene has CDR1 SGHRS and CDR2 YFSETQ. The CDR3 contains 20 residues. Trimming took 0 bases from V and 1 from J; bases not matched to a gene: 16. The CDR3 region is CASSLAGGTSSGGSYNEQFF. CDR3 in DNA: TGCGCCAGCAGCTTGGCCGGAGGGACGTCTTCGGGAGGATCCTACAATGAGCAGTTCTTC.

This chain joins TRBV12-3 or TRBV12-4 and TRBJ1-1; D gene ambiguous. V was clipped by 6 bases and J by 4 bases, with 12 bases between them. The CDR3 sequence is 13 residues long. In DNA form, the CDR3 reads TGTGCCAGCAGCTTCAATTCGGGCACTGAAGCTTTCTTT. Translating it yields CASSFNSGTEAFF.

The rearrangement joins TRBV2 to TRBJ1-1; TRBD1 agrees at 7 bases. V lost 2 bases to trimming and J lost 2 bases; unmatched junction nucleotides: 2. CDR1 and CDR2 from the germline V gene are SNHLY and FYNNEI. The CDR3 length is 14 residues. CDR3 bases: TGTGCCAGCAGTGAATGGGACAGAAACACTGAAGCTTTCTTT. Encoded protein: CASSEWDRNTEAFF. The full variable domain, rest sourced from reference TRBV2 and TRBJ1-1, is EPEVTQTPSHQVTQMGQEVILRCVPISNHLYFYWYRQILGQKVEFLVSFYNNEISEKSEIFDDQFSVERPDGSNFTLKIRSTKLEDSAMYFCASSEWDRNTEAFFGQGTRLTVV.

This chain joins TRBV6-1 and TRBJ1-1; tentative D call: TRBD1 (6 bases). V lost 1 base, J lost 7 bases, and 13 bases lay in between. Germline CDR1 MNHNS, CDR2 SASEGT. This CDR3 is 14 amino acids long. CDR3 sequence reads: CASSEVGRGFEAFF. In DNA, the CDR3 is TGTGCCAGCAGTGAAGTAGGCAGGGGCTTTGAAGCTTTCTTT.

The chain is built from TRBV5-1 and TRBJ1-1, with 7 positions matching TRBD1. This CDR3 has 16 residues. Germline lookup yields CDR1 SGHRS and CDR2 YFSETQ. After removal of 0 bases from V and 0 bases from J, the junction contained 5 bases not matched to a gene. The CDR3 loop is CASSLVTGQLNTEAFF. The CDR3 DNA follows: TGCGCCAGCAGCTTGGTGACAGGGCAATTGAACACTGAAGCTTTCTTT. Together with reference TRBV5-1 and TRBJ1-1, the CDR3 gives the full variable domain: KAGVTQTPRYLIKTRGQQVTLSCSPISGHRSVSWYQQTPGQGLQFLFEYFSETQRNKGNFPGRFSGRQFSNSRSEMNVSTLELGDSALYLCASSLVTGQLNTEAFFGQGTRLTVV.